Detailed here is one T cell receptor beta chain. These data come from a study of blood T cell repertoires in COVID-19. Study-level background: Samples taken during acute and convalescent COVID-19 were collected in the United States, Italy and Spain. Nucleic acid was either cDNA or gDNA, and it came from T cells, B-cell-depleted T cells, or PBMCs.

Methods used by the authors: Scientists estimated how many nucleated cells there were by amplifying reference gene primers. The data were produced by immunoSEQ multiplex PCR, yet TCRdb's version contains in-frame clones alone and is incomplete. Clone size and the V and J calls come from that table; the DNA yielded D and trimming. The sample includes some 100,000 clones, approximately 78% of them seen just once. J was trimmed by 7 bases and V by 2 bases; bases with no gene match: 2. Germline CDR1 LNHDA, CDR2 SQIVND (reference sequence). This CDR3 has 15 residues. The receptor was isolated from a man aged 50 to 59 with active or convalescent COVID-19. The rearrangement links TRBV19 to TRBJ1-6, with 10 bases matching TRBD1. The sample comprised peripheral blood. CDR3 loop: CASSIPDRGNSPLHF. CDR3 sequence (DNA): TGTGCCAGTAGTATACCGGACAGGGGGAATTCACCCCTCCACTTT.